These 21 T cell receptor beta chains share one sample of origin, sequenced in a study of blood T cell repertoires in COVID-19. The assay was immunoSEQ multiplex PCR, and TCRdb's table has in-frame clones only and misses some. The sample lists a few hundred thousand clones, 80% to 90% occurring once. Sequenced input: peripheral blood. All receptors derive from a man aged 25 to 40 who had recovered from COVID-19.

The CDR3 loop reads CASSIPRGSTGANVLTF. The CDR3 DNA sequence: TGTGCCAGTAGTATCCCCCGGGGGTCAACTGGGGCCAACGTCCTGACTTTC. The chain joins TRBV19 to TRBJ2-6, with a possible D match to TRBD2 (6 bases). V was clipped by 3 bases and J by 2 bases, with 14 bases between them. Germline values: CDR1 LNHDA, CDR2 SQIVND (reference sequence). The CDR3 covers 17 residues.

This chain joins TRBV12-3 or TRBV12-4 and TRBJ1-1; D ambiguous. V shed 5 bases and J shed 3 bases, with 10 bases lying between them. The CDR3 has 13 amino acids. The CDR3, as DNA: TGTGCCAGCAGTCCGCGGGTTCACACTGAAGCTTTCTTT. Its protein is CASSPRVHTEAFF.

The chain is built from TRBV19 and TRBJ1-2; a possible D gene is TRBD1 (5 bases). Trimming removed 8 bases at V and 5 bases at J, with 24 bases between. Germline values: CDR1 LNHDA, CDR2 SQIVND (reference sequence). This CDR3 contains 16 residues. This CDR3 reads CASQELSDKFLYGYTF. The CDR3 DNA reads TGTGCCAGTCAAGAGTTGTCGGACAAGTTCCTTTATGGCTACACCTTC.

This chain's CDR3 is CASSQAGREKLFF. Here the CDR3 DNA reads TGTGCCAGCAGCCAAGCAGGAAGGGAAAAACTGTTTTTT. The chain combines TRBV3-1 (or the pseudogene TRBV3-2) with TRBJ1-4; D is undetermined. Germline V lookup: CDR1 LGHDT, CDR2 YNNKEL (reference sequence). The length of the CDR3 is 13 residues. Between the trimmed V and J ends, which lost 1 base and 8 bases, there was a span of 8 bases.

The chain employs TRBV6-5 and TRBJ1-1, with 10 positions matching TRBD1. The germline V gene encodes CDR1 MNHEY and CDR2 SVGAGI. Trimming took 5 bases from V and 7 from J; bases not matched to a gene: 4. The CDR3 is 13 amino acids. Here the CDR3 DNA reads TGTGCCAGCAGTCCGGGACAGGGGAGTGAAGCTTTCTTT. The encoded protein is CASSPGQGSEAFF.

The chain is built from TRBV6-2 or TRBV6-3 and TRBJ1-1; 7 bases are a match to TRBD1. The V gene's germline CDR1 is MNHEY and CDR2 SVGEGT. The CDR3 runs 17 residues. The trim removed 0 bases at V and 0 bases at J, leaving 7 bases unmatched. CDR3 region: CASSYSITGAMNTEAFF. The CDR3, as DNA: TGTGCCAGCAGTTACTCGATCACAGGGGCGATGAACACTGAAGCTTTCTTT.

The V gene is TRBV23-1, the J gene TRBJ2-1, with D unclear. TRBV23-1 is designated an ORF whose function remains uncertain. This CDR3 is built from 17 residues. The V and J ends lost 0 bases and 0 bases respectively, with 12 bases between them. DNA of the CDR3: TGCGCCAGCAGTCAATCGTCTTCTAGGCTCTCCTACAATGAGCAGTTCTTC. Its protein is CASSQSSSRLSYNEQFF.

The chain is built from TRBV10-1 and TRBJ2-5; perhaps TRBD2 as D (6 bases). Trimming removed 7 bases at V and 1 base at J, with 13 bases between. The CDR3 contains 14 residues. CDR1 and CDR2 (germline): WNHNN, SYGVQD (reference sequence). In nucleotides, the CDR3 is TGCGCCAGCACCTACATGGAGGGCCAAGAGACCCAGTACTTC. Protein sequence: CASTYMEGQETQYF.

J is TRBJ2-1 and V is TRBV7-9, with TRBD2 identical over 12 bases. The CDR3 spans 15 residues. V trimming: 6 bases; J trimming: 6 bases; junction bases outside the gene matches: 6. Germline assignment: CDR1 SEHNR and CDR2 FQNEAQ (reference sequence). The CDR3 coding sequence is TGTGCCAGCAGATTCGGACTAGCGGGGAGCAATGAGCAGTTCTTC. Protein product: CASRFGLAGSNEQFF.

The J gene is TRBJ1-5, the V gene TRBV7-2; TRBD1 might be the D (6 bases). The CDR3 contains 14 residues. The germline V gene encodes CDR1 SGHTA and CDR2 FQGNSA. The ends were cut back, 5 bases at V and 5 bases at J, with 13 bases in the middle. CDR3 protein: CASSHLTGYQPQHF. The CDR3 bases are TGTGCCAGCAGCCATCTGACAGGCTATCAGCCCCAGCATTTT.

This clone occurred once. The chain joins TRBV7-2 to TRBJ1-4, with TRBD1 as a possible D gene (6 bases). With 5 bases removed from V and 4 bases from J, the gap between germline ends came to 14 bases. The germline V gene has CDR1 SGHTA and CDR2 FQGNSA. The CDR3 is made up of 15 amino acids. The CDR3: CASSTPQGNNEKLFF. The CDR3 DNA reads TGTGCCAGCAGCACCCCACAGGGAAATAATGAAAAACTGTTTTTT. Full variable domain (missing parts from reference TRBV7-2 and TRBJ1-4): GAGVSQSPSNKVTEKGKDVELRCDPISGHTALYWYRQSLGQGLEFLIYFQGNSAPDKSGLPSDRFSAERTGGSVSTLTIQRTQQEDSAVYLCASSTPQGNNEKLFFGSGTQLSVL.

This clone was seen only a few times. This chain connects TRBV12-3 or TRBV12-4 to TRBJ1-1; TRBD1 might be the D (6 bases). The CDR3 spans 12 residues. The ends were cut back, 1 base at V and 7 bases at J, with 7 bases in the middle. CDR3 DNA sequence: TGTGCCAGCAGTTTAGGGGACAATGAAGCTTTCTTT. Encoded protein: CASSLGDNEAFF.

The J gene is TRBJ2-7, the V gene TRBV27; the D gene is possibly TRBD1 (6 bases). The CDR3 contains 12 residues. CDR1 and CDR2 (germline): MNHEY, SMNVEV (reference sequence). The ends were cut back, 5 bases at V and 5 bases at J, with 10 bases in the middle. The CDR3 is CASSLRGHEQYF. Written as DNA, the CDR3 is TGTGCCAGCAGTCTCAGGGGCCACGAGCAGTACTTC.

The V gene is TRBV10-1, the J gene TRBJ1-1; 7 bases line up with TRBD1. V was pared by 6 bases and J by 2 bases, with 9 bases of the junction left unmatched. CDR1 is WNHNN, CDR2 SYGVQD, per germline (reference sequence). The CDR3 is 15 residues long. DNA for the CDR3: TGCGCCAGCAGCTGGAACAGGGGAGTTAACACTGAAGCTTTCTTT. This sequence encodes CASSWNRGVNTEAFF.

V usage is TRBV6-5 and J usage is TRBJ1-6; 9 bases agree with TRBD1. Germline CDR1 and CDR2: MNHEY and SVGAGI. This CDR3 comprises 13 residues. V lost 9 bases, J lost 7 bases, and 4 bases stayed unmatched. The CDR3 loop reads CASGTGWNSPLHF. CDR3 DNA sequence: TGTGCCAGTGGGACAGGGTGGAATTCACCCCTCCACTTT.

This sequence joins TRBV5-4 and TRBJ2-7, with TRBD2 matching 10 bases. The germline CDR1 and CDR2 sequences are SGHNT and YYREEE (reference sequence). With 1 base clipped from V and 7 bases from J, the junction kept 5 bases outside the gene matches. The CDR3 loop spans 14 amino acids. CDR3 nucleotides: TGTGCCAGCAGCTTGACTAGCGGGGTAGGTGAGCAGTACTTC. The encoded protein is CASSLTSGVGEQYF.

The table lists this clone with a few counts. The rearrangement uses TRBV2 and TRBJ1-5; TRBD1 matches at 9 bases. The CDR3 contains 16 residues. CDR1 is SNHLY, CDR2 FYNNEI, per germline. Germline trimming cut 10 bases from V and 0 bases from J; bases unmatched to any gene: 10. The CDR3 DNA reads as TGTGCCATCGGGGGACAGGGAGGTCTTAGCAATCAGCCCCAGCATTTT. Amino acid sequence: CAIGGQGGLSNQPQHF.

The chain has TRBV7-2 and TRBJ2-3, with 11 positions matching TRBD2. The germline V gene encodes CDR1 SGHTA and CDR2 FQGNSA. The CDR3 contains 15 residues. With 1 base clipped from V and 6 bases from J, the junction kept 3 bases outside the gene matches. This CDR3 is CASSLVAGGWDTQYF. The CDR3 DNA reads as TGTGCCAGCAGCTTAGTAGCGGGGGGGTGGGATACGCAGTATTTT.

The gene calls are TRBV4-3 and TRBJ1-1, with D unresolved. In germline, CDR1 is LGHNA, CDR2 YSLEER. Trimming left V 0 bases short and J 1 base short, with 6 bases between. The CDR3 consists of 14 residues. The CDR3 nucleotides read TGCGCCAGCAGCCAAGATCACAGGAACACTGAAGCTTTCTTT. This codes for CASSQDHRNTEAFF.

The rearrangement uses TRBV5-6 and TRBJ2-1, with a weak D call TRBD1 (6 bases). The CDR3 runs to 14 residues. V was pared by 2 bases and J by 2 bases, with 8 bases between. The germline gives CDR1 SGHDT, CDR2 YYEEEE. CDR3 bases: TGTGCCAGCAGCTTTGAGGGGGCCTACAATGAGCAGTTCTTC. The encoded protein is CASSFEGAYNEQFF. The variable domain in full, completed from reference TRBV5-6 and TRBJ2-1, reads DAGVTQSPTHLIKTRGQQVTLRCSPKSGHDTVSWYQQALGQGPQFIFQYYEEEERQRGNFPDRFSGHQFPNYSSELNVNALLLGDSALYLCASSFEGAYNEQFFGPGTRLTVL.

This clone was seen repeatedly, ten times or more. V is TRBV6-5 and J is TRBJ1-2; D perhaps matches TRBD1 (6 bases). Per germline, CDR1 MNHEY and CDR2 SVGAGI. The CDR3 is made up of 12 amino acids. Trimming removed 7 bases at V and 8 bases at J, with 14 bases between. The CDR3 nucleotides are TGTGCCAGCACCCTACAGGGATACGGCTACACCTTC. Translating gives CASTLQGYGYTF.